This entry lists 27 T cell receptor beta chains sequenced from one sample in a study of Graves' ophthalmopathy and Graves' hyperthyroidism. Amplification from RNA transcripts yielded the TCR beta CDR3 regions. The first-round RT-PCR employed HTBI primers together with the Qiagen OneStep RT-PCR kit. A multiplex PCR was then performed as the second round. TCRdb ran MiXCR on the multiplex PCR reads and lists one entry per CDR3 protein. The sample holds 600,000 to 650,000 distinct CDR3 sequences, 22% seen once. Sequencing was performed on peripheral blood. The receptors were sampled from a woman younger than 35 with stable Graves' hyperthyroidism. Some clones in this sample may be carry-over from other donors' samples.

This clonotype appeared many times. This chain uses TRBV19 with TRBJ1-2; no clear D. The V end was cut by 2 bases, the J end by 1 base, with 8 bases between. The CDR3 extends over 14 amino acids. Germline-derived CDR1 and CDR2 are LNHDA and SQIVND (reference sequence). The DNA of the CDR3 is TGTGCCAGTAGTATATGGGGTTTTAACTATGGCTACACCTTC. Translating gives CASSIWGFNYGYTF.

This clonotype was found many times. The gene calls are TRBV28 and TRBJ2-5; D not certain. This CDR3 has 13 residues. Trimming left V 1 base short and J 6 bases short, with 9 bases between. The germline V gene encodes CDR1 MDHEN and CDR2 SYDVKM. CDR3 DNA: TGTGCCAGCAGTTTATTTCCCGTGAAGACCCAGTACTTC. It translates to CASSLFPVKTQYF.

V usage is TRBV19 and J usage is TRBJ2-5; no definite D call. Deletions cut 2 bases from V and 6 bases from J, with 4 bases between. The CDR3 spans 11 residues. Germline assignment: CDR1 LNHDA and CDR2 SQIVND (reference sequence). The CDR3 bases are TGTGCCAGTAGTATACATCAGACCCAGTACTTC. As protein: CASSIHQTQYF. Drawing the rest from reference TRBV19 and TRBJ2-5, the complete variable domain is DGGITQSPKYLFRKEGQNVTLSCEQNLNHDAMYWYRQDPGQGLRLIYYSQIVNDFQKGDIAEGYSVSREKKESFPLTVTSAQKNPTAFYLCASSIHQTQYFGPGTRLLVL.

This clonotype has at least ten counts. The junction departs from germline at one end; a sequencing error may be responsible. The CDR3 protein is CASSLGDYEQYF. CDR3 sequence (DNA): TGTGCCAGCAGTTTGGGAGACTACGAGCAGTACTTC. The chain couples TRBV5-1 to TRBJ2-7; a possible D gene is TRBD2 (5 bases). The germline V gene encodes CDR1 SGHRS and CDR2 YFSETQ. CDR3 length: 12 amino acids.

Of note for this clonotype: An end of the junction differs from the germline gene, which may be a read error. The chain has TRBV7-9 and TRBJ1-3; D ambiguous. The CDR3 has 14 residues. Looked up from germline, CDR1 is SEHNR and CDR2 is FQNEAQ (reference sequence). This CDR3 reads CASVKVYSGNTLYF. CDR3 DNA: TGTGCCAGCGTTAAGGTTTACTCTGGAAACACCCTATATTTT.

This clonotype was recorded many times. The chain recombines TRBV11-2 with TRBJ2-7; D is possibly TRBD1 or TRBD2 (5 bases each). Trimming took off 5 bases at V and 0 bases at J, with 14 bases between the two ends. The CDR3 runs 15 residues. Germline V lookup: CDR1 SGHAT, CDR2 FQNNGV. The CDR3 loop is CASSPSWGSSYEQYF. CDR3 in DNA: TGTGCCAGCAGCCCCAGTTGGGGGAGCTCCTACGAGCAGTACTTC.

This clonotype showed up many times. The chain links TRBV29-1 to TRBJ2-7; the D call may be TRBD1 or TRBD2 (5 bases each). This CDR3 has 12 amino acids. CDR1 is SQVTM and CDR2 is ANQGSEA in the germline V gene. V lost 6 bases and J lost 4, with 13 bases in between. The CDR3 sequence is CSVGTSSYEQYF. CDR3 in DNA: TGCAGCGTCGGGACCTCTTCGTACGAGCAGTACTTC.

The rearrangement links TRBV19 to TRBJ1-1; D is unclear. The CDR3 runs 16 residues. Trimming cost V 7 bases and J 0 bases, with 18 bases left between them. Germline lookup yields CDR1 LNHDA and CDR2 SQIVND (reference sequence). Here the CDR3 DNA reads TGTGCCAGTACCCAGGAGGAGGGTAGTCTGAACACTGAAGCTTTCTTT. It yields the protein CASTQEEGSLNTEAFF.

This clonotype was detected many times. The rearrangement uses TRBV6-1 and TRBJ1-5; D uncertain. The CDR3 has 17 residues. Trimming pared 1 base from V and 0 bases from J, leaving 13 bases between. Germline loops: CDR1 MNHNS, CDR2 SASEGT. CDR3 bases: TGTGCCAGCAGTGAAGATGTAGCCTTCTATAGCAATCAGCCCCAGCATTTT. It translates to CASSEDVAFYSNQPQHF.

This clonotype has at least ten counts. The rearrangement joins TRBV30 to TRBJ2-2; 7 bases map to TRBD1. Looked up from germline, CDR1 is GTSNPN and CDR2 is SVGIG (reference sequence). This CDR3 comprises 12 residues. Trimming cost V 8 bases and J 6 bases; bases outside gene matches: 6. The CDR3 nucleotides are TGTGCCGAGTCACAGGGGTCCGGGGAGCTGTTTTTT. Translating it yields CAESQGSGELFF.

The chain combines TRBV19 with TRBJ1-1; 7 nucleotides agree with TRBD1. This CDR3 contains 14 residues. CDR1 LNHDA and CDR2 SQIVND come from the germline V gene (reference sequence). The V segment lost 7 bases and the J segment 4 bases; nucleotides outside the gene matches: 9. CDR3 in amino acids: CASTPWGQSTEAFF. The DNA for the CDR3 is TGTGCCAGTACCCCCTGGGGACAGTCCACTGAAGCTTTCTTT.

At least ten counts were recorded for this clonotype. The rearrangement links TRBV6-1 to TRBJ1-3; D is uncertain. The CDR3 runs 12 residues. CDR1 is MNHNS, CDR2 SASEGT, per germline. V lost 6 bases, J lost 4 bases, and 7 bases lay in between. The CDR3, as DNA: TGTGCCAGCAGACCCGAAGGAAACACCATATATTTT. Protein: CASRPEGNTIYF.

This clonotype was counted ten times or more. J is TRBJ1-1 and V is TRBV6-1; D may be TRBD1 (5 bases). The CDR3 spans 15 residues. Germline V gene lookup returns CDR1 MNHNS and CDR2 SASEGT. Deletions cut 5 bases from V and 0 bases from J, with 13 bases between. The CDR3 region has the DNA TGTGCCAGCAGTAAACAGGCAGAGATGAACACTGAAGCTTTCTTT. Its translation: CASSKQAEMNTEAFF.

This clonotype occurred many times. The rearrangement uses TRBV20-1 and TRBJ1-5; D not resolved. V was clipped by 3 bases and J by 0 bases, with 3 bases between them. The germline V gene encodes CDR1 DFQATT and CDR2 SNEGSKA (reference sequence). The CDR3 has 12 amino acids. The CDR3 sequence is CSARGSNQPQHF. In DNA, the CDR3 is TGCAGTGCTAGGGGTAGCAATCAGCCCCAGCATTTT.

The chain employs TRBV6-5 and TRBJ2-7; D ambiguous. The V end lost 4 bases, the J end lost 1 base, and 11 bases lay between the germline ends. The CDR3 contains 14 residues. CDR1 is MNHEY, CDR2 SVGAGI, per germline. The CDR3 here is CASSSLYGSYEQYF. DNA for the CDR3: TGTGCCAGCAGTTCCCTATACGGTTCCTACGAGCAGTACTTC.

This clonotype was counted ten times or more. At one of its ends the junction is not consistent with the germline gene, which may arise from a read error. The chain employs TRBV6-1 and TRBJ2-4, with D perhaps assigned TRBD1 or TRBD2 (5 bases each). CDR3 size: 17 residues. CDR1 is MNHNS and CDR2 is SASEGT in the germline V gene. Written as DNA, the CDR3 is TGTGCCAGCAGTGCCCCGGGGCAGGGTAGAGCCAAAAACATTAAGTACTTC. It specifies CASSAPGQGRAKNIKYF.

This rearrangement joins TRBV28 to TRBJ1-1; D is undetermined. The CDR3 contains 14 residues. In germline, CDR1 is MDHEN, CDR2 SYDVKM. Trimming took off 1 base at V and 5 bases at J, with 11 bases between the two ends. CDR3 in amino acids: CASSLSPRETEAFF. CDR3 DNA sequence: TGTGCCAGCAGTTTATCCCCCCGGGAGACTGAAGCTTTCTTT.

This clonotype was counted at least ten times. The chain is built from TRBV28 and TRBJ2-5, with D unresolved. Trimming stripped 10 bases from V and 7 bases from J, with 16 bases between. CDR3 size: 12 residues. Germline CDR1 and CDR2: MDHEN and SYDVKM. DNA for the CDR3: TGTGCCACCGGGCCCAGTTGGTGGACCCAGTACTTC. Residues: CATGPSWWTQYF.

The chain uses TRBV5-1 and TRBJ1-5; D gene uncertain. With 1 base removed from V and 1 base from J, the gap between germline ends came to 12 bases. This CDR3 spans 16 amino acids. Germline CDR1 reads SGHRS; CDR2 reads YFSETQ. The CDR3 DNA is TGCGCCAGCAGCTTGTTCCCGGGTAAAAGCAATCAGCCCCAGCATTTT. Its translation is CASSLFPGKSNQPQHF.

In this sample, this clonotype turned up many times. The DNA for the CDR3 is TGTGCCAGCAGCTTAGATCCCGGACAGGGTTCCTACGAGCAGTACTTC. This codes for CASSLDPGQGSYEQYF. The chain links TRBV7-9 to TRBJ2-7, with 8 bases that match TRBD1. With V trimmed by 1 base and J by 1 base, 6 bases remained unmatched. Germline V lookup: CDR1 SEHNR, CDR2 FQNEAQ (reference sequence). This CDR3 contains 16 residues.

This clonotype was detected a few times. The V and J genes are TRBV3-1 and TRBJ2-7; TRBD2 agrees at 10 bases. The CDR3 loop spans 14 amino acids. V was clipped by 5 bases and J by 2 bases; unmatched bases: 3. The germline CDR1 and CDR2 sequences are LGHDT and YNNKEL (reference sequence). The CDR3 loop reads CASSSTSGAYEQYF. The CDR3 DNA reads TGTGCCAGCAGCTCTACTAGCGGGGCCTACGAGCAGTACTTC.

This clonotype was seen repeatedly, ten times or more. DNA for the CDR3: TGTGCCCCCCCCGGGCGGGGACTAGCCAAAAACATTCAGTACTTC. Translated: CAPPGRGLAKNIQYF. This rearrangement joins TRBV6-1 to TRBJ2-4, with D maybe TRBD2 (6 bases). Germline assignment: CDR1 MNHNS and CDR2 SASEGT. The CDR3 runs 15 residues. V shed 11 bases and J shed 0 bases, with 17 bases lying between them.

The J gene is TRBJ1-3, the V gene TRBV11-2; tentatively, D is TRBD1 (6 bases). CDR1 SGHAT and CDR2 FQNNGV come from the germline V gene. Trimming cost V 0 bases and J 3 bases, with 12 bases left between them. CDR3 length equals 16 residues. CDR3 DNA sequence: TGTGCCAGCAGCTTAGATCCGGGGGCAATTGGAAACACCATATATTTT. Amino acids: CASSLDPGAIGNTIYF.

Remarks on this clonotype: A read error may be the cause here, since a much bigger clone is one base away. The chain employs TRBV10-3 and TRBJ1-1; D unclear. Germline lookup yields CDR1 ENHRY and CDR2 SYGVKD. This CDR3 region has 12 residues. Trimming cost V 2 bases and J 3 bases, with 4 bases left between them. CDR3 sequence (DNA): TGTGCCATCAGTGAGGGGGACACTGAAGCTTTCTTT. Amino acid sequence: CAISEGDTEAFF.

The CDR3 DNA sequence: TGTGCCAGCAGAATTACAGGGGAACGAGAGACCCAGTACTTC. This sequence encodes CASRITGERETQYF. The V call is TRBV6-2 or TRBV6-3, the J call TRBJ2-5; 7 bases line up with TRBD1. Germline V lookup: CDR1 MNHEY, CDR2 SVGEGT. CDR3 length equals 14 residues. Trimming took 6 bases from V and 4 from J; bases not matched to a gene: 8.

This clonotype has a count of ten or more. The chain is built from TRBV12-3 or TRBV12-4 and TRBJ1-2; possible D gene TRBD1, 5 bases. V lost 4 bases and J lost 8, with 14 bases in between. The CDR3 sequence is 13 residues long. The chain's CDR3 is CASSSRGLRGYTF. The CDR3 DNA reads TGTGCCAGCAGTTCGAGGGGATTGCGGGGCTACACCTTC.

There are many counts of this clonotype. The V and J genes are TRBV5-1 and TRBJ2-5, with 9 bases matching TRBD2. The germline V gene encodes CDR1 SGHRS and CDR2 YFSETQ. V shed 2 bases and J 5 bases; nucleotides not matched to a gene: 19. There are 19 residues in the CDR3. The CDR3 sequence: CASSLTLGGGARYRETQYF. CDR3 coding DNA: TGCGCCAGCAGCTTAACTCTTGGCGGGGGGGCCCGGTACAGGGAGACCCAGTACTTC.